Listed below are T cell receptor beta chains from one sample, sequenced in a study of T cell responses to AZD1222 COVID-19 vaccine. Profiled with immunoSEQ multiplex PCR; TCRdb holds only in-frame clones, not every one. In the table there are 110,000 to 150,000 clones, roughly 88% of which are singletons. The specimen comprised peripheral blood, sampled 28 days after the second AZD1222 dose. The receptors here all came from an adult who received the AZD1222 COVID-19 vaccine. Each CDR3 is given with its conserved first and last residue. Fields, in order: V gene, J gene, D gene, clone size, CDR3 protein, CDR3 DNA. The D gene is left open where the match is weak. Clone size, where shown, is once, few, many, or a class for clones that have expanded.

>TRBV2|TRBJ1-2|TRBD1|.
CASSAVGTGGGYTF
TGTGCCAGCAGTGCCGTAGGGACAGGGGGAGGCTACACCTTC
>TRBV9|TRBJ1-2|.|.
CASSPQGSNNYGYTF
TGTGCCAGCAGCCCGCAGGGGAGTAATAACTATGGCTACACCTTC
>TRBV30|TRBJ2-1|TRBD2|.
CAWSAGTSFVEQFF
TGTGCCTGGAGTGCCGGGACTAGCTTCGTCGAGCAGTTCTTC
>TRBV5-1|TRBJ2-3|.|.
CASSLSKVGGGTDTQYF
TGCGCCAGCAGCTTGTCCAAAGTTGGCGGTGGAACAGATACGCAGTATTTT
>TRBV6-5|TRBJ1-5|.|once
CASSYDRHSNQPQHF
TGTGCCAGCAGTTACGACCGACACAGCAATCAGCCCCAGCATTTT
>TRBV3-1/TRBV3-2|TRBJ1-3|.|.
CASSQDSAGVSGNTIYF
TGTGCCAGCAGCCAAGATTCCGCGGGCGTCTCTGGAAACACCATATATTTT
>TRBV15|TRBJ2-4|.|.
CATSRWEGGVAKNIQYF
TGTGCCACCAGCAGATGGGAGGGGGGTGTAGCCAAAAACATTCAGTACTTC
>TRBV10-2|TRBJ1-6|.|.
CASSAADNSPLHF
TGCGCCAGCAGTGCGGCCGATAATTCACCCCTCCACTTT
>TRBV7-2|TRBJ1-3|.|.
CASRDISSGNTIYF
TGTGCCAGTAGGGACATCAGCTCTGGAAACACCATATATTTT
>TRBV11-2|TRBJ2-1|TRBD2|.
CASSVRTSGRASNEQFF
TGTGCCAGCAGCGTACGGACTAGCGGGAGGGCTAGCAATGAGCAGTTCTTC
>TRBV19|TRBJ1-4|.|.
CASSTLGGTNEKLFF
TGTGCCAGTAGTACCCTAGGGGGAACTAATGAAAAACTGTTTTTT
>TRBV6-5|TRBJ1-6|.|.
CASSYFTGGNSPLHF
TGTGCCAGCAGTTACTTCACAGGCGGTAATTCACCCCTCCACTTT
>TRBV30|TRBJ2-5|TRBD1|.
CAWRGQGMAQYF
TGTGCCTGGAGAGGACAGGGTATGGCCCAGTACTTC
>TRBV12-3/TRBV12-4|TRBJ2-6|.|.
CASTSGANVLTF
TGTGCCAGCACTTCTGGGGCCAACGTCCTGACTTTC
>TRBV5-4|TRBJ1-1|TRBD1|.
CASSRQGRNTEAFF
TGTGCCAGCAGTCGACAGGGCCGGAACACTGAAGCTTTCTTT